The 29 T cell receptor beta chains reported below all come from one sample, sequenced in a study of beta chain features in type 1 diabetes. Expressed TCRB transcripts were sequenced because the isolated RNA had all been reverse transcribed beforehand. Measured with immunoSEQ multiplex PCR; TCRdb has only the in-frame clones, and not every one. The sample yields roughly 380,000 clones, about 20% seen once. Sequenced input: naive CD4+ T cells from blood. These receptors were obtained from a woman younger than 30 in good health.

The chain joins TRBV1 to TRBJ2-1; TRBD1 is the table's D call and was not checked against the DNA. TRBV1 constitutes a pseudogene. This CDR3 region has 15 residues. CDR3 residues: CTSSRPHTSYNEQFF. CDR3 in DNA: TGCACCAGCAGCCGTCCTCACACGTCCTACAATGAGCAGTTCTTC.

The chain combines TRBV18 with TRBJ2-2; unclear D gene. Germline V gene sequence: CDR1 KGHSH, CDR2 LQKENI. The V gene lost 6 bases and the J gene lost 4 bases, with 15 bases spanning the gap. The CDR3 totals 15 residues. CDR3 amino acids: CASSPSTLPTGELFF. The CDR3 DNA sequence: TGTGCCAGCTCTCCAAGCACCCTACCCACCGGGGAGCTGTTTTTT.

This clone was seen only a few times. The rearrangement uses TRBV6-5 and TRBJ1-5, with D hard to call. From germline, CDR1 is MNHEY and CDR2 SVGAGI. Trimming removed 6 bases at V and 1 base at J, with 4 bases between. The length of the CDR3 is 12 residues. CDR3 sequence: CASSPSNQPQHF. CDR3 DNA sequence: TGTGCCAGCAGCCCGAGCAATCAGCCCCAGCATTTT.

CDR3 residues: CAISSGGQRYLYGYTF. In DNA, the CDR3 is TGTGCCATCAGTTCCGGGGGACAGAGATACCTCTATGGCTACACCTTC. The V and J genes are TRBV10-3 and TRBJ1-2, with 7 bases that match TRBD1. CDR1 and CDR2 from the germline V gene are ENHRY and SYGVKD. V trimming: 5 bases; J trimming: 4 bases; junction bases outside the gene matches: 13. The CDR3 loop spans 16 amino acids.

This clone occurred a few times. The gene calls are TRBV7-2 and TRBJ1-1; 7 nucleotides match TRBD1. J gave up 5 bases and V 4 bases, and 7 bases lay outside the gene matches. The CDR3 loop spans 14 amino acids. CDR1 and CDR2 (germline): SGHTA, FQGNSA. The CDR3 DNA reads TGTGCCAGCAGCTCGTCAGGGGGAAGGACTGAAGCTTTCTTT. Translation gives CASSSSGGRTEAFF.

CDR3 region: CASSQTTRQETQYF. The CDR3 nucleotides read TGTGCCAGCTCCCAAACTACTAGACAAGAGACCCAGTACTTC. This chain uses TRBV18 with TRBJ2-5; TRBD2 is a possible D gene (5 bases). The CDR3 is 14 amino acids. V lost 6 bases and J lost 2, with 13 bases in between. The germline V gene encodes CDR1 KGHSH and CDR2 LQKENI.

This clone showed up just a few times. The gene calls are TRBV30 and TRBJ1-1; D call uncertain. This CDR3 is 13 amino acids long. Trimming pared 3 bases from V and 1 base from J, leaving 9 bases between. CDR1 and CDR2 (germline): GTSNPN, SVGIG (reference sequence). CDR3 loop: CAWRRGSNTEAFF. The CDR3 coding sequence is TGTGCCTGGAGACGCGGATCGAACACTGAAGCTTTCTTT.

The chain joins TRBV30 to TRBJ2-1; TRBD2 matches at 9 bases. The CDR3 totals 13 residues. Germline V gives CDR1 GTSNPN, CDR2 SVGIG (reference sequence). V dropped 0 bases and J dropped 10; count of bases not matched to a gene: 4. The CDR3 region is CAWSVRLAGEQFF. The CDR3 coding sequence is TGTGCCTGGAGTGTACGGCTAGCGGGAGAGCAGTTCTTC.

A remark on this clone: In the same sample, other DNA sequences code for this CDR3. The chain combines TRBV5-1 with TRBJ1-1; a weak D match, TRBD1 (5 bases). The CDR3 extends over 14 amino acids. Germline V gene data show CDR1 as SGHRS and CDR2 as YFSETQ. Trimming stripped 2 bases from V and 0 bases from J, with 8 bases between. This chain's CDR3 is CASSFGGMNTEAFF. The CDR3 nucleotides are TGCGCCAGCAGCTTCGGGGGAATGAACACTGAAGCTTTCTTT.

The sample holds a few counts of this clone. The chain combines TRBV11-2 with TRBJ2-3; TRBD2 matches 8 bases. Germline CDR1 SGHAT, CDR2 FQNNGV. The CDR3 runs 14 residues. The V and J ends lost 4 bases and 8 bases, in that order; junction bases with no gene match: 8. In DNA form, the CDR3 reads TGTGCCAGCAGCTCGTTAGCGGGGTTTGGTACGCAGTATTTT. Its translation: CASSSLAGFGTQYF.

Written as DNA, the CDR3 is TGCAGCGTTGATCTGGCAGCGCTCGTGGTCTACAATGAGCAGTTCTTC. Amino acid sequence: CSVDLAALVVYNEQFF. V is TRBV29-1 and J is TRBJ2-1; no firm D call. The CDR3 spans 16 residues. V dropped 3 bases and J dropped 3 bases, with 18 bases sitting between them. The germline CDR1 and CDR2 sequences are SQVTM and ANQGSEA.

The CDR3 protein is CASSSWGETNYGYTF. CDR3 bases: TGTGCCAGCAGCTCGTGGGGGGAGACTAACTATGGCTACACCTTC. The chain carries TRBV7-9 and TRBJ1-2; TRBD1 is a possible D gene (5 bases). From germline, CDR1 is SEHNR and CDR2 FQNEAQ (reference sequence). The V and J ends lost 4 bases and 0 bases respectively, with 12 bases between them. The length of the CDR3 is 15 residues.

The chain carries TRBV7-8 and TRBJ2-1; D not resolved. Germline V gene lookup returns CDR1 SGHVS and CDR2 FQNEAQ. V was pared by 1 base and J by 3 bases, with 10 bases between. The CDR3 has 15 amino acids. DNA for the CDR3: TGTGCCAGCAGCTTAGAATCCCTAAACTACAATGAGCAGTTCTTC. It encodes CASSLESLNYNEQFF.

V gene TRBV5-1 combines with J gene TRBJ2-2; 7 nucleotides align to TRBD1. The V gene's germline CDR1 is SGHRS and CDR2 YFSETQ. The CDR3 sequence is 15 residues long. V was clipped by 4 bases and J by 4 bases; unmatched bases: 7. CDR3 amino acids: CASSIGTASTGELFF. The CDR3 region has the DNA TGCGCCAGCAGCATCGGGACAGCCTCCACCGGGGAGCTGTTTTTT.

The rearrangement joins TRBV7-2 to TRBJ2-3; D uncertain. CDR1 SGHTA and CDR2 FQGNSA come from the germline V gene. V lost 3 bases, J lost 4 bases, and 8 bases lay in between. This CDR3 region has 13 residues. The CDR3 reads CASSLAIPDTQYF. The CDR3 DNA is TGTGCCAGCAGCTTGGCCATCCCAGATACGCAGTATTTT.

This rearrangement joins TRBV2 to TRBJ1-1; 7 bases line up with TRBD1. The CDR3 loop spans 15 amino acids. Germline V lookup: CDR1 SNHLY, CDR2 FYNNEI. After removal of 4 bases from V and 7 bases from J, the junction contained 12 bases not matched to a gene. The CDR3 DNA reads as TGTGCCAGCAGTGTATCGACAGGGCCAGGGATTGAAGCTTTCTTT. This translates into CASSVSTGPGIEAFF.

This chain uses TRBV30 with TRBJ1-5; no definite D call. The CDR3 is made up of 13 amino acids. The germline CDR1 and CDR2 sequences are GTSNPN and SVGIG (reference sequence). Trimming cost V 4 bases and J 0 bases, with 7 bases left between them. The CDR3 sequence: CAWNGNSNQPQHF. In DNA, the CDR3 is TGTGCCTGGAACGGGAATAGCAATCAGCCCCAGCATTTT.

The table lists this clone with a few counts. The V call is TRBV20-1, the J call TRBJ1-2; D remains ambiguous. This CDR3 spans 11 amino acids. Trimming removed 1 base at V and 7 bases at J, with 7 bases between. Germline loops: CDR1 DFQATT, CDR2 SNEGSKA (reference sequence). The CDR3 here is CSARGERGYTF. The CDR3, as DNA: TGCAGTGCTAGAGGCGAGCGTGGCTACACCTTC.

This clone was counted only a few times. V gene TRBV2 combines with J gene TRBJ2-7, with D perhaps TRBD1 (5 bases). Between the trimmed V and J ends, which lost 6 bases and 6 bases, there was a span of 12 bases. The CDR3 is made up of 12 amino acids. The germline CDR1 and CDR2 sequences are SNHLY and FYNNEI. DNA of the CDR3: TGTGCCAGCAGGCCTGACAGTTCCGAGCAGTACTTC. The encoded protein is CASRPDSSEQYF.

This clone was seen a few times. The J gene is TRBJ2-6, the V gene TRBV4-2; weak D call: TRBD2 (5 bases). This CDR3 is 16 amino acids long. CDR1 and CDR2 from the germline V gene are LGHNA and YNFKEQ. V gave up 5 bases and J gave up 1 base, with 12 bases separating them. The CDR3 is CASSGLAGSGANVLTF. The CDR3 DNA reads TGTGCCAGCAGCGGGCTAGCCGGGTCTGGGGCCAACGTCCTGACTTTC.

This clone has more than one count but fewer than ten. An end of the junction differs from the germline gene, which may be a read error. This sequence joins TRBV7-7 and TRBJ2-3, with 15 bases that match TRBD2. CDR1 and CDR2 from the germline V gene are SSHAT and FNYEAQ (reference sequence). The CDR3 sequence is 16 residues long. In DNA, the CDR3 is TGTGCTAGCAGCTTAGGACTAGCGGGAGGGGCAGATACGCAGTATTTT. Its translation is CASSLGLAGGADTQYF.

The chain links TRBV7-8 to TRBJ1-5, with D uncertain. Germline V gives CDR1 SGHVS, CDR2 FQNEAQ. V lost 2 bases and J lost 4, with 15 bases in between. The CDR3 consists of 16 residues. CDR3: CASSLNRGQINQPQHF. CDR3 DNA sequence: TGTGCCAGCAGCTTAAATCGTGGGCAGATTAATCAGCCCCAGCATTTT.

This clone was counted between two and nine times. The chain uses TRBV6-5 and TRBJ1-6; 8 nucleotides match TRBD1. The V and J ends lost 4 bases and 8 bases, in that order; junction bases with no gene match: 10. The CDR3 is made up of 16 amino acids. Germline V gene lookup returns CDR1 MNHEY and CDR2 SVGAGI. As DNA, the CDR3 is TGTGCCAGCAGTTTCTCAAGGACAGGGTATGATTCACCCCTCCACTTT. It specifies CASSFSRTGYDSPLHF.

The J gene is TRBJ2-1, the V gene TRBV5-1, with TRBD2 matching 12 bases. The CDR3 covers 15 residues. The germline V gene encodes CDR1 SGHRS and CDR2 YFSETQ. V dropped 1 base and J dropped 9; count of bases not matched to a gene: 5. The CDR3: CASSLLAGGPGEQFF. CDR3 sequence (DNA): TGCGCCAGCAGCTTGCTAGCGGGAGGGCCAGGTGAGCAGTTCTTC.

As concerns this clone: Relative to the germline gene, one junction end is altered; a read error may explain this. The rearrangement uses TRBV25-1 and TRBJ1-1, with TRBD1 as a possible D gene (6 bases). The CDR3 has 11 residues. The V gene's germline CDR1 is MGHDK and CDR2 SYGVNS. DNA for the CDR3: TGTGCCAGCAGTAGCGGGGGGCGGTACACTTTT. Encoded protein: CASSSGGRYTF.

The chain couples TRBV5-6 to TRBJ2-5, with D perhaps TRBD1 (5 bases). Trimming removed 7 bases from V and 7 bases from J, with 23 bases in between. The CDR3 totals 15 residues. In germline, CDR1 is SGHDT, CDR2 YYEEEE. CDR3 nucleotides: TGTGCCAGCTCTACCCTAGGCCAGGGCCATCCGACCCAGTACTTC. It specifies CASSTLGQGHPTQYF.

The chain links TRBV7-2 to TRBJ2-3; 7 nucleotides match TRBD2. V gave up 2 bases and J gave up 2 bases; unmatched junction bases: 7. The CDR3 sequence is 16 residues long. Germline V gene sequence: CDR1 SGHTA, CDR2 FQGNSA. CDR3 residues: CASSLRVREYTDTQYF. In nucleotides, the CDR3 is TGTGCCAGCAGCTTAAGGGTGCGGGAGTACACAGATACGCAGTATTTT. Together with reference TRBV7-2 and TRBJ2-3, the CDR3 gives the full variable domain: GAGVSQSPSNKVTEKGKDVELRCDPISGHTALYWYRQSLGQGLEFLIYFQGNSAPDKSGLPSDRFSAERTGGSVSTLTIQRTQQEDSAVYLCASSLRVREYTDTQYFGPGTRLTVL.

The chain employs TRBV11-1 and TRBJ2-1; 13 bases fit TRBD2. CDR1 is SGHAT and CDR2 is FQDESV in the germline V gene (reference sequence). With 5 bases clipped from V and 6 bases from J, the junction kept 4 bases outside the gene matches. This CDR3 has 15 residues. CDR3 region: CASSARLAGGNEQFF. CDR3 coding DNA: TGTGCCAGCAGCGCTCGACTAGCGGGAGGCAATGAGCAGTTCTTC. Complete variable domain (other parts from reference TRBV11-1 and TRBJ2-1): EAEVAQSPRYKITEKSQAVAFWCDPISGHATLYWYRQILGQGPELLVQFQDESVVDDSQLPKDRFSAERLKGVDSTLKIQPAELGDSAMYLCASSARLAGGNEQFFGPGTRLTVL.

Comments on this clone: Other DNA sequences of this sample code for an identical CDR3. This chain links TRBV7-2 with TRBJ2-5; D remains unclear. Germline V gene sequence: CDR1 SGHTA, CDR2 FQGNSA. Trimming left V 5 bases short and J 2 bases short, with 3 bases between. CDR3 length: 11 residues. The CDR3 DNA reads TGTGCCAGCAGCCGTCAAGAGACCCAGTACTTC. This sequence encodes CASSRQETQYF.